The rows below give T cell receptor beta chains drawn from one sample of a study of cytomegalovirus exposure and HLA in healthy donors. The method was immunoSEQ multiplex PCR; TCRdb's version includes in-frame clones alone and lacks a portion of them. This sample has under 200,000 clones; around 81% occur once, and the top ten carry approximately 2%. Sequencing input: PBMCs. The receptor source for this set is a woman under 40 in good health and CMV-seropositive. Both conserved end residues are part of each CDR3. Fields, in order: J gene, D gene, V gene, clone size, CDR3 protein, CDR3 DNA. D genes are given only for firm matches. The listing skips clone size in some rows; elsewhere it reads once, few, many or a size class.

j_call: TRBJ2-1
d_call: .
v_call: TRBV2
clone_size: few
cdr3_aa: CASSSGKGNEQFF
cdr3_nt: TGTGCCAGCAGTTCAGGGAAAGGGAATGAGCAGTTCTTC

j_call: TRBJ1-1
d_call: .
v_call: TRBV5-4
clone_size: .
cdr3_aa: CASSVGTTGTEAFF
cdr3_nt: TGTGCCAGCAGCGTAGGGACAACGGGCACTGAAGCTTTCTTT

j_call: TRBJ2-5
d_call: .
v_call: TRBV4-3
clone_size: .
cdr3_aa: CASSQVAGETQYF
cdr3_nt: TGCGCCAGCAGCCAAGTGGCGGGAGAGACCCAGTACTTC

j_call: TRBJ2-1
d_call: TRBD2
v_call: TRBV9
clone_size: .
cdr3_aa: CASSPEITSGRYNEQFF
cdr3_nt: TGTGCCAGCAGCCCAGAAATAACTAGCGGTCGATACAATGAGCAGTTCTTC

j_call: TRBJ2-3
d_call: .
v_call: TRBV6-5
clone_size: .
cdr3_aa: CASSYTRADTQYF
cdr3_nt: TGTGCCAGCAGTTATACACGGGCAGATACGCAGTATTTT

j_call: TRBJ2-7
d_call: TRBD2
v_call: TRBV7-2
clone_size: .
cdr3_aa: CASSLAASGNYEQYF
cdr3_nt: TGTGCCAGCAGCTTAGCGGCTAGCGGAAACTACGAGCAGTACTTC

j_call: TRBJ2-7
d_call: .
v_call: TRBV4-1
clone_size: .
cdr3_aa: CASSPGDVRSYEQYF
cdr3_nt: TGCGCCAGCAGCCCAGGGGACGTCCGCTCCTACGAGCAGTACTTC

j_call: TRBJ1-5
d_call: .
v_call: TRBV15
clone_size: .
cdr3_aa: CATSMTRNQPQHF
cdr3_nt: TGTGCCACCAGTATGACACGTAATCAGCCCCAGCATTTT

j_call: TRBJ2-7
d_call: TRBD1
v_call: TRBV5-4
clone_size: .
cdr3_aa: CASSSGQLNYEQYF
cdr3_nt: TGTGCCAGCAGCTCGGGACAGCTAAACTACGAGCAGTACTTC

j_call: TRBJ2-1
d_call: .
v_call: TRBV5-6
clone_size: few
cdr3_aa: CASSLALSSYNEQFF
cdr3_nt: TGTGCCAGCAGCTTGGCTCTTAGCTCCTACAATGAGCAGTTCTTC

j_call: TRBJ1-2
d_call: .
v_call: TRBV6-5
clone_size: .
cdr3_aa: CASSRDRIANYGYTF
cdr3_nt: TGTGCCAGCAGTCGCGACAGGATAGCTAACTATGGCTACACCTTC

j_call: TRBJ1-1
d_call: TRBD1
v_call: TRBV19
clone_size: .
cdr3_aa: CASSRPTGGPNTEAFF
cdr3_nt: TGTGCCAGTAGCCGTCCGACAGGGGGCCCTAACACTGAAGCTTTCTTT

j_call: TRBJ1-5
d_call: .
v_call: TRBV7-2
clone_size: .
cdr3_aa: CASSTQGNQPQHF
cdr3_nt: TGTGCCAGCAGCACACAGGGAAATCAGCCCCAGCATTTT

j_call: TRBJ1-4
d_call: TRBD1
v_call: TRBV28
clone_size: .
cdr3_aa: CASSTPGQGAEKLFF
cdr3_nt: TGTGCCAGCAGCACGCCGGGACAGGGTGCTGAAAAACTGTTTTTT

j_call: TRBJ2-3
d_call: .
v_call: TRBV11-2
clone_size: few
cdr3_aa: CASSLDRPTDTQYF
cdr3_nt: TGTGCCAGCAGCTTAGACAGGCCCACAGATACGCAGTATTTT

j_call: TRBJ1-2
d_call: .
v_call: TRBV9
clone_size: .
cdr3_aa: CASSVEREPTNYGYTF
cdr3_nt: TGTGCCAGCAGCGTAGAGAGGGAGCCGACTAACTATGGCTACACCTTC

j_call: TRBJ1-4
d_call: .
v_call: TRBV7-2
clone_size: few
cdr3_aa: CASSFHSNEKLFF
cdr3_nt: TGTGCCAGCAGCTTCCACAGTAATGAAAAACTGTTTTTT

j_call: TRBJ2-7
d_call: TRBD2
v_call: TRBV30
clone_size: .
cdr3_aa: CAFHSGYYEQYF
cdr3_nt: TGTGCCTTTCATAGCGGGTACTACGAGCAGTACTTC

j_call: TRBJ1-1
d_call: .
v_call: TRBV7-9
clone_size: .
cdr3_aa: CASSLSGREAFF
cdr3_nt: TGTGCCAGCAGCTTATCAGGGCGTGAAGCTTTCTTT

j_call: TRBJ1-4
d_call: .
v_call: TRBV9
clone_size: .
cdr3_aa: CASSADLTTNEKLFF
cdr3_nt: TGTGCCAGCAGCGCAGACTTAACAACTAATGAAAAACTGTTTTTT

j_call: TRBJ1-2
d_call: .
v_call: TRBV6-6
clone_size: .
cdr3_aa: CASQNGRGSEGYTF
cdr3_nt: TGTGCCAGCCAAAACGGGAGGGGCTCTGAAGGCTACACCTTC

j_call: TRBJ1-1
d_call: TRBD1
v_call: TRBV18
clone_size: .
cdr3_aa: CASSPRGLNTEAFF
cdr3_nt: TGTGCCAGCTCACCCAGGGGGCTGAACACTGAAGCTTTCTTT

j_call: TRBJ2-1
d_call: .
v_call: TRBV25-1
clone_size: few
cdr3_aa: CASSEIGEQFF
cdr3_nt: TGTGCCAGCAGTGAGATCGGTGAGCAGTTCTTC

j_call: TRBJ1-1
d_call: .
v_call: TRBV27
clone_size: .
cdr3_aa: CASSARQGRTEAFF
cdr3_nt: TGTGCCAGCAGTGCCCGACAAGGTAGGACTGAAGCTTTCTTT

j_call: TRBJ1-2
d_call: .
v_call: TRBV6-5
clone_size: .
cdr3_aa: CASSPSFGYGYTF
cdr3_nt: TGTGCCAGCAGCCCCTCTTTCGGCTATGGCTACACCTTC

j_call: TRBJ1-1
d_call: .
v_call: TRBV2
clone_size: .
cdr3_aa: CASSVAVPPEAFF
cdr3_nt: TGTGCCAGCAGTGTAGCGGTCCCCCCTGAGGCTTTCTTT

j_call: TRBJ2-1
d_call: TRBD2
v_call: TRBV6-6
clone_size: .
cdr3_aa: CASSTSGGRGNEQFF
cdr3_nt: TGTGCCAGCAGTACTAGCGGGGGGCGTGGCAATGAGCAGTTCTTC

j_call: TRBJ1-1
d_call: .
v_call: TRBV13
clone_size: .
cdr3_aa: CASKIGQLNTEAFF
cdr3_nt: TGTGCCAGCAAAATCGGACAGTTGAACACTGAAGCTTTCTTT

j_call: TRBJ2-3
d_call: TRBD1
v_call: TRBV5-5
clone_size: .
cdr3_aa: CASSLVSDGQGAGDTQYF
cdr3_nt: TGTGCCAGCAGCTTGGTATCCGACGGACAGGGGGCTGGAGATACGCAGTATTTT

j_call: TRBJ2-2
d_call: .
v_call: TRBV9
clone_size: .
cdr3_aa: CASSGSRDTPGGELFF
cdr3_nt: TGTGCCAGCAGCGGGTCCCGGGACACCCCCGGCGGGGAGCTGTTTTTT

j_call: TRBJ1-1
d_call: .
v_call: TRBV18
clone_size: .
cdr3_aa: CASSQSGISGLMNTEAFF
cdr3_nt: TGTGCCAGCTCACAATCGGGAATTTCAGGACTGATGAACACTGAAGCTTTCTTT

j_call: TRBJ2-5
d_call: TRBD1
v_call: TRBV2
clone_size: once
cdr3_aa: CASGRDRGKETQYF
cdr3_nt: TGTGCCAGCGGACGGGACAGGGGGAAAGAGACCCAGTACTTC

j_call: TRBJ1-6
d_call: .
v_call: TRBV14
clone_size: .
cdr3_aa: CASSLQGLSSPLHF
cdr3_nt: TGTGCCAGCAGCCTACAGGGATTAAGTTCACCCCTCCACTTT

j_call: TRBJ2-3
d_call: .
v_call: TRBV2
clone_size: .
cdr3_aa: CASSLEGGGSDTQYF
cdr3_nt: TGTGCCAGCTCGTTGGAGGGTGGGGGATCAGATACGCAGTATTTT

j_call: TRBJ2-1
d_call: TRBD2
v_call: TRBV4-1
clone_size: .
cdr3_aa: CASSQVLAGSYNEQFF
cdr3_nt: TGCGCCAGTAGCCAGGTACTAGCGGGGTCCTACAATGAGCAGTTCTTC

j_call: TRBJ2-1
d_call: TRBD1
v_call: TRBV5-1
clone_size: .
cdr3_aa: CASRGQGHNEQFF
cdr3_nt: TGCGCCAGCAGGGGACAGGGACACAATGAGCAGTTCTTC

j_call: TRBJ1-4
d_call: .
v_call: TRBV9
clone_size: .
cdr3_aa: CASSPGEGQEEKLFF
cdr3_nt: TGTGCCAGCAGTCCCGGGGAGGGGCAGGAGGAAAAACTGTTTTTT